These T cell receptor beta chains were read from a single sample in a study of T cells in Graves' hyperthyroidism and ophthalmopathy. TCRdb redid the calling of the multiplex PCR reads with MiXCR, one entry per CDR3 protein. This table has about 130,000 distinct CDR3 sequences, 22% appearing once. Sequencing was carried out using blood. The receptors stem from a woman between 45 and 60 years old with Graves' hyperthyroidism that later progressed to Graves' ophthalmopathy. Each CDR3 is given with its conserved first and last residue. The D gene is left open where the match is weak. Clone size, where shown, is once, few, many, or a class for clones that have expanded.

V	D	J	size	DNA	CDR3
TRBV11-2	.	TRBJ2-5	few	TGTGCCAGCAGCGCAAGAGGGGAAAAGACCCAGTACTTC	CASSARGEKTQYF
TRBV7-9	TRBD2	TRBJ2-3	.	TGTGCCAGCAGCGTCGGGACTAGTAGAGTCACAGATACGCAGTATTTT	CASSVGTSRVTDTQYF
TRBV9	.	TRBJ2-2	many	TGTGCCAGCAGCGACCTTAGGGGGGAGCTGTTTTTT	CASSDLRGELFF
TRBV11-2	TRBD1	TRBJ2-3	many	TGTGCCAGCAGCTTAAAGGGGGACAGGGGGCTTATTACAGATACGCAGTATTTT	CASSLKGDRGLITDTQYF
TRBV10-2	TRBD1	TRBJ1-1	.	TGCGCCAGCAGGAGGGGGCCTATGAGCACTGAAGCTTTCTTT	CASRRGPMSTEAFF
TRBV7-9	TRBD2	TRBJ2-1	many	TGTGCCAGCAGCCATAGAGGGTCGTTAGCGGGAGGAGTGGGGAATGAGCAGTTCTTC	CASSHRGSLAGGVGNEQFF
TRBV28	.	TRBJ2-1	many	TGTGCCAGCACCGTTGAAAGGAGTGGCGATGAGCAGTTCTTC	CASTVERSGDEQFF
TRBV20-1	TRBD2	TRBJ2-1	many	TGCAGTGCTGGAATTAGCCTAGCGGGATTCAATGAGCAGTTCTTC	CSAGISLAGFNEQFF
TRBV5-1	.	TRBJ2-1	few	TGCGCCAGCAGCTTGTCGGGCGGGGCTCATTACAATGAGCAGTTCTTC	CASSLSGGAHYNEQFF
TRBV9	.	TRBJ2-7	.	TGTGCCAGCAGCGTAGGTTGGGAAGACGAGCAGTACTTC	CASSVGWEDEQYF
TRBV28	.	TRBJ2-3	many	TGTGCCAGCGGTTTAGGTGGGGGCAGGACAGATACGCAGTATTTT	CASGLGGGRTDTQYF
TRBV9	.	TRBJ2-3	few	TGTGCCAGCAGCCCCCGAGTTAGCTACACAGATACGCAGTATTTT	CASSPRVSYTDTQYF
TRBV27	.	TRBJ2-3	.	TGTGCCAGCAGTTTACCGTCCGGGGCCCGGATACACACAGATACGCAGTATTTT	CASSLPSGARIHTDTQYF
TRBV28	TRBD1	TRBJ2-1	few	TGTGCCAGCAGTTTGTGGGGAATCGGACAGGGGGTCAATGAGCAGTTCTTC	CASSLWGIGQGVNEQFF
TRBV6-1	.	TRBJ1-5	.	TGTGCCAGCAGTGAAGCGCCGGCGCTCCAGCCCCAGCATTTT	CASSEAPALQPQHF
TRBV11-2	.	TRBJ2-1	many	TGTGCCAGCAGCTTAGAAGGTACTCAGCAGTTCTTC	CASSLEGTQQFF
TRBV20-1	TRBD2	TRBJ2-1	many	TGCAGTGCTAGAGATTACGGGAGGGCGAGTGGGGAGCAGTTCTTC	CSARDYGRASGEQFF
TRBV19	TRBD1	TRBJ2-3	few	TGTGCCAGTAGTATCGGGACAGGGGATACGCAGTATTTT	CASSIGTGDTQYF
TRBV14	.	TRBJ2-1	many	TGTGCCAGCAGCCAAGATCGGCAACGTAACAATGAGCAGTTCTTC	CASSQDRQRNNEQFF
TRBV18	.	TRBJ2-7	.	TGTGCCAGCTCCCCAAATCACAAGGTTCTGGGCGAGCAGTACTTC	CASSPNHKVLGEQYF
TRBV5-1	.	TRBJ1-3	.	TGCGCCAGCAGCTTGGGCCGCGCCTCTGGAAACACCATATATTTT	CASSLGRASGNTIYF
TRBV28	TRBD2	TRBJ2-2	.	TGTGCCAGCAGTTCCCCCTGGCGGGGAGGGTCCGGGGAGCTGTTTTTT	CASSSPWRGGSGELFF
TRBV2	.	TRBJ1-2	few	TGTGCCAGCAGTGATAACTATGGCTACACCTTC	CASSDNYGYTF
TRBV30	TRBD1	TRBJ2-2	.	TGTGCCTGGTCGGGACAGGGGGCTTGGGGGGAGCTGTTTTTT	CAWSGQGAWGELFF
TRBV6-1	TRBD1	TRBJ2-1	few	TGTGCCAGCAGGAGGGACAGTTACAATGAGCAGTTCTTC	CASRRDSYNEQFF
TRBV11-2	TRBD1	TRBJ2-7	many	TGTGCCAGCAGCTTAGGGTCGACAGGGCGGTCCTACGAGCAGTACTTC	CASSLGSTGRSYEQYF
TRBV20-1	TRBD2	TRBJ2-7	many	TGCAGTGCTAGAAACCCAACTAGCGGGGGGTACGAGCAGTACTTC	CSARNPTSGGYEQYF
TRBV7-3	.	TRBJ2-3	many	TGTGCCAGCAGCTTAGTAGCTGCAGATACGCAGTATTTT	CASSLVAADTQYF
TRBV6-1	.	TRBJ2-3	.	TGTGCCAGCAGCAACCGGGACCTAGGTACGCAGTATTTT	CASSNRDLGTQYF
TRBV10-2	TRBD2	TRBJ2-3	.	TGCGCCAGCAGGGCCGGGACTAGCGGGAGCCCCGACAGCACAGATACGCAGTATTTT	CASRAGTSGSPDSTDTQYF
TRBV2	.	TRBJ2-5	many	TGTGCCAGCAGGAACTGGGGGCAGGGTGGTATAGAGACCCAGTACTTC	CASRNWGQGGIETQYF
TRBV15	.	TRBJ2-2	few	TGTGCCACCAGCAGAGGGGGGTCCCCTGGGGAACTGTTTTTT	CATSRGGSPGELFF
TRBV27	.	TRBJ2-5	.	TGTGCCAGCAGCTCCCTTTACCTGCCTGGTGGGATAGCCCGGGACCCGGAGACCCAGTACTTC	CASSSLYLPGGIARDPETQYF
TRBV7-8	.	TRBJ1-4	.	TGTGCCAGCAGTCAAGGGTGGTCCGGAAAAAATGAAAAACTGTTTTTT	CASSQGWSGKNEKLFF
TRBV5-8	TRBD2	TRBJ2-1	many	TGTGCCAGCAGCTTTTCTAGGGGACTAGCGGACAATGAGCAGTTCTTC	CASSFSRGLADNEQFF
TRBV6-1	.	TRBJ1-2	many	TGTGCCAGCAGAAAAGGCAGGGAGCTCTATGGCTACACCTTC	CASRKGRELYGYTF
TRBV11-2	TRBD1	TRBJ1-1	many	TGTGCCAGCAGCTCGGACAGGAGGGACACTGAAGCTTTCTTT	CASSSDRRDTEAFF
TRBV2	.	TRBJ1-5	.	TGTGCCAGCACCGGGACACTAGATAGCAATCAGCCCCAGCATTTT	CASTGTLDSNQPQHF
TRBV11-2	.	TRBJ2-3	.	TGTGCCAGCAGCTTAGGTTTGGCAGATACGCAGTATTTT	CASSLGLADTQYF
TRBV18	.	TRBJ2-3	few	TGTGCCAGCTCACCGCCGGGACCTGTGCAGTATTTT	CASSPPGPVQYF
TRBV6-1	.	TRBJ2-4	few	TGTGCCAGCAGTGAACAGGGTAGGGCCAAAAACATTCAGTACTTC	CASSEQGRAKNIQYF
TRBV7-2	TRBD2	TRBJ2-5	many	TGTGCCAGCAGCTTAGTGCCGGGACTAGGGATCCAAGAGACCCAGTACTTC	CASSLVPGLGIQETQYF
TRBV27	.	TRBJ1-1	.	TGTGCCAGCAAGGCGTATGGGGACACTGAAGCTTTCTTT	CASKAYGDTEAFF
TRBV15	.	TRBJ2-7	.	TGTGCCACCAGCAGAGGACCCTACGAGCAGTACTTC	CATSRGPYEQYF
TRBV5-1	TRBD1	TRBJ2-7	many	TGCGCCAGCAGCTTGGGACGGGACAGACTTCCCTACGAGCAGTACTTC	CASSLGRDRLPYEQYF
TRBV6-2/TRBV6-3	.	TRBJ1-2	.	TGTGCCAGCAGTTACTTCCCTTATGGCTACACCTTC	CASSYFPYGYTF
TRBV5-4	TRBD1	TRBJ2-5	.	TGTGCCAGCAGCTTACAGGGGGCGGAGACCCAGTACTTC	CASSLQGAETQYF
TRBV3-1	TRBD2	TRBJ2-1	many	TGTGCCAGCAGCCAAGGGGCGGGAGGGGAGTACAAGCCTGAGCAGTTCTTC	CASSQGAGGEYKPEQFF
TRBV30	.	TRBJ1-3	.	TGTGCCTGGAGTTTCGGTGTTGGGGAAGGATATTTT	CAWSFGVGEGYF
TRBV30	.	TRBJ1-1	.	TGTGCCTGTCCCAAGGACGGAGGGCTTACTGAAGCTTTCTTT	CACPKDGGLTEAFF